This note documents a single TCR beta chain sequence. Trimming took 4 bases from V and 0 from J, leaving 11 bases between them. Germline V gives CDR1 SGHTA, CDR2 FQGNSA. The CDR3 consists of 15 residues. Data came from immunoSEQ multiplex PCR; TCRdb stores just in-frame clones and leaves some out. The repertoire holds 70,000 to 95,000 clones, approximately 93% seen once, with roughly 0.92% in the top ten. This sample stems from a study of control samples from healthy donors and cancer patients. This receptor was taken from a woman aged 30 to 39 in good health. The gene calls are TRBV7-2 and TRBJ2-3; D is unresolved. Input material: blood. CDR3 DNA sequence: TGTGCCAGCAGCTCCCCGTGGCAGAGCACAGATACGCAGTATTTT. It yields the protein CASSSPWQSTDTQYF. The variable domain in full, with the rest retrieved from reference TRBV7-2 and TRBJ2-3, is GAGVSQSPSNKVTEKGKDVELRCDPISGHTALYWYRQSLGQGLEFLIYFQGNSAPDKSGLPSDRFSAERTGGSVSTLTIQRTQQEDSAVYLCASSSPWQSTDTQYFGPGTRLTVL.